These 30 T cell receptor beta chains were all obtained from the same sample, sequenced in a study of siplizumab effects on memory and regulatory T cells. Some clones are missing from TCRdb's copy, which holds only in-frame ones; the method was immunoSEQ multiplex PCR. The sample has approximately 100,000 clones; about 95% are singletons. Sequencing was done on a sample of Tregs sorted from blood. These receptors all come from a human donor in good health.

This sequence joins TRBV7-9 and TRBJ1-4, with a possible D match to TRBD1 (5 bases). CDR1 is SEHNR and CDR2 is FQNEAQ in the germline V gene (reference sequence). The V and J ends lost 0 bases and 8 bases respectively, with 16 bases between them. This CDR3 spans 16 amino acids. The CDR3 region has the DNA TGTGCCAGCAGCTTAGCTAGTTCTTCCTGGGACGAAAAACTGTTTTTT. It encodes CASSLASSSWDEKLFF.

The V and J genes are TRBV5-1 and TRBJ2-7, with 14 bases identical to TRBD2. V shed 4 bases and J 7 bases; nucleotides not matched to a gene: 10. Germline V gives CDR1 SGHRS, CDR2 YFSETQ. The CDR3 length is 16 residues. As DNA, the CDR3 is TGCGCCAGCAGCCGGGCCGGGACTAGCGGGAGTATGGAGCAGTACTTC. It codes for CASSRAGTSGSMEQYF.

Worth noting for this clone: One end of the junction is discordant with germline, which a read error may explain. The rearrangement joins TRBV6-1 to TRBJ2-3; possibly TRBD2 for D (6 bases). The CDR3 runs to 14 residues. Germline V gives CDR1 MNHNS, CDR2 SASEGT. In DNA, the CDR3 is TGTGCCGGCAGTGAAGGGCTAGCGAGAGATACGCAGTATTTT. Protein: CAGSEGLARDTQYF.

The chain has TRBV16 and TRBJ2-7; tentative D call: TRBD2 (6 bases). CDR1 KGHSY and CDR2 FQNENV come from the germline V gene. The ends were cut back, 0 bases at V and 4 bases at J, with 13 bases in the middle. The CDR3 runs 15 residues. The DNA for the CDR3 is TGTGCCAGCAGCCAATCGCTTTCCGGACTATACGAGCAGTACTTC. Translated: CASSQSLSGLYEQYF. The complete variable domain, with remaining parts taken from reference TRBV16 and TRBJ2-7, reads GEEVAQTPKHLVRGEGQKAKLYCAPIKGHSYVFWYQQVLKNEFKFLISFQNENVFDETGMPKERFSAKCLPNSPCSLEIQATKLEDSAVYFCASSQSLSGLYEQYFGPGTRLTVT.

The table lists this clone with a few counts. The rearrangement joins TRBV7-9 to TRBJ1-1, with no clear D. The CDR3 has 14 residues. With 1 base removed from V and 7 bases from J, the gap between germline ends came to 13 bases. Germline lookup yields CDR1 SEHNR and CDR2 FQNEAQ (reference sequence). The CDR3 bases are TGTGCCAGCAGCTTAGGACAACCTGGCAGTGAAGCTTTCTTT. It is translated as CASSLGQPGSEAFF. The full variable domain, in which reference TRBV7-9 and TRBJ1-1 provide the parts outside the CDR3, is DTGVSQNPRHKITKRGQNVTFRCDPISEHNRLYWYRQTLGQGPEFLTYFQNEAQLEKSRLLSDRFSAERPKGSFSTLEIQRTEQGDSAMYLCASSLGQPGSEAFFGQGTRLTVV.

The chain carries TRBV19 and TRBJ1-6; no clear D. Germline loops: CDR1 LNHDA, CDR2 SQIVND (reference sequence). V lost 9 bases to trimming and J lost 10 bases, with 25 bases between them. This CDR3 is 16 amino acids long. The DNA for the CDR3 is TGTGCCAGCGGGGAGCCGAGAGGATGGGGAAGCTCACCCCTCCACTTT. It specifies CASGEPRGWGSSPLHF.

This clone was recorded once. This chain connects TRBV7-3 to TRBJ2-3; 11 positions match TRBD2. The CDR3 is 16 residues long. V lost 5 bases, J lost 3 bases, and 7 bases stayed unmatched. The germline V gene encodes CDR1 SGHTA and CDR2 FQGTGA. Here the CDR3 DNA reads TGTGCCAGCAGCACTCAGACTAGCGGGAAGACAGATACGCAGTATTTT. Amino acids: CASSTQTSGKTDTQYF. Filled out from reference TRBV7-3 and TRBJ2-3, the complete variable domain reads GAGVSQTPSNKVTEKGKYVELRCDPISGHTALYWYRQSLGQGPEFLIYFQGTGAADDSGLPNDRFFAVRPEGSVSTLKIQRTERGDSAVYLCASSTQTSGKTDTQYFGPGTRLTVL.

This chain joins TRBV10-3 and TRBJ2-1; 7 nucleotides align to TRBD1. The CDR3 consists of 16 residues. Trimming cost V 10 bases and J 9 bases; bases outside gene matches: 21. The germline CDR1 and CDR2 sequences are ENHRY and SYGVKD. CDR3 DNA: TGTGCCACCCACGATGCCGACAGGGTTGACAGCAGTGAGCAGTTCTTC. Its translation: CATHDADRVDSSEQFF.

The CDR3 here is CASSEYSGANVLTF. DNA of the CDR3: TGTGCCAGCAGTGAATACTCTGGGGCCAACGTCCTGACTTTC. J is TRBJ2-6 and V is TRBV25-1; D not resolved. Germline loops: CDR1 MGHDK, CDR2 SYGVNS. The length of the CDR3 is 14 residues. V dropped 0 bases and J dropped 0 bases, with 0 bases sitting between them.

The V gene is TRBV6-1, the J gene TRBJ2-2; D not resolved. The germline V gene encodes CDR1 MNHNS and CDR2 SASEGT. Between the trimmed V and J ends, which lost 2 bases and 5 bases, there was a span of 9 bases. This CDR3 has 14 amino acids. CDR3 sequence reads: CASSEPGWTGELFF. The DNA of the CDR3 is TGTGCCAGCAGTGAACCTGGCTGGACCGGGGAGCTGTTTTTT.

The gene calls are TRBV27 and TRBJ2-3, with 7 bases aligning to TRBD1. Trimming cost V 5 bases and J 0 bases; bases outside gene matches: 8. Germline-derived CDR1 and CDR2 are MNHEY and SMNVEV (reference sequence). The length of the CDR3 is 16 residues. In nucleotides, the CDR3 is TGTGCCAGCAGTCCTAGGACAGGACTTAGCACAGATACGCAGTATTTT. Translated, it gives CASSPRTGLSTDTQYF.

V gene TRBV6-5 combines with J gene TRBJ1-6, with D hard to call. This CDR3 spans 12 amino acids. Trimming removed 2 bases from V and 7 bases from J, with 3 bases in between. Germline-derived CDR1 and CDR2 are MNHEY and SVGAGI. The CDR3 bases are TGTGCCAGCAGTTACATAAATTCACCCCTCCACTTT. Residues: CASSYINSPLHF.

This chain links TRBV11-1 with TRBJ2-7, with TRBD1 identical over 7 bases. Germline trimming cut 7 bases from V and 5 bases from J; bases unmatched to any gene: 8. Germline CDR1 SGHAT, CDR2 FQDESV (reference sequence). The CDR3 length is 13 residues. CDR3 sequence (DNA): TGTGCCAGCAACCCACAGGGGATCCACGAGCAGTACTTC. Its translation: CASNPQGIHEQYF. The whole variable domain, remainder taken from reference TRBV11-1 and TRBJ2-7, is EAEVAQSPRYKITEKSQAVAFWCDPISGHATLYWYRQILGQGPELLVQFQDESVVDDSQLPKDRFSAERLKGVDSTLKIQPAELGDSAMYLCASNPQGIHEQYFGPGTRLTVT.

The V call is TRBV11-1, the J call TRBJ1-2; D is perhaps TRBD1 (6 bases). Germline CDR1 is SGHAT and CDR2 is FQDESV (reference sequence). V lost 1 base and J 2 bases, leaving 8 bases between the germline ends. The length of the CDR3 is 14 residues. The CDR3 region has the DNA TGTGCCAGCAGCTTAGGCCAGGGGAACTATGGCTACACCTTC. Encoded protein: CASSLGQGNYGYTF. The full variable domain, its missing parts supplied by reference TRBV11-1 and TRBJ1-2, is EAEVAQSPRYKITEKSQAVAFWCDPISGHATLYWYRQILGQGPELLVQFQDESVVDDSQLPKDRFSAERLKGVDSTLKIQPAELGDSAMYLCASSLGQGNYGYTFGSGTRLTVV.

This rearrangement joins TRBV30 to TRBJ1-2; unclear D gene. Looked up from germline, CDR1 is GTSNPN and CDR2 is SVGIG (reference sequence). CDR3 length: 12 residues. Trimming left V 0 bases short and J 3 bases short, with 5 bases between. Written as DNA, the CDR3 is TGTGCCTGGAGTGTAATGTACTATGGCTACACCTTC. This sequence encodes CAWSVMYYGYTF.

This CDR3 reads CASGFQRYISAGEVGELFF. CDR3 nucleotide sequence: TGTGCTAGTGGTTTCCAAAGGTATATATCAGCGGGAGAGGTCGGGGAGCTGTTTTTT. The chain couples TRBV12-5 to TRBJ2-2, with 8 bases aligning to TRBD2. The germline CDR1 and CDR2 sequences are LGHNT and FRNRAP. The CDR3 is 19 residues long. Unmatched junction bases numbered 19, after V lost 3 bases and J lost 7 bases.

V gene TRBV18 combines with J gene TRBJ2-5, with D unresolved. The ends were cut back, 4 bases at V and 1 base at J, with 13 bases in the middle. From germline, CDR1 is KGHSH and CDR2 LQKENI. The length of the CDR3 is 15 residues. The CDR3 bases are TGTGCCAGCTCACAATTAAGGGTACCCCAAGAGACCCAGTACTTC. Its protein is CASSQLRVPQETQYF. Filled out from reference TRBV18 and TRBJ2-5, the complete variable domain reads NAGVMQNPRHLVRRRGQEARLRCSPMKGHSHVYWYRQLPEEGLKFMVYLQKENIIDESGMPKERFSAEFPKEGPSILRIQQVVRGDSAAYFCASSQLRVPQETQYFGPGTRLLVL.

This rearrangement joins TRBV12-5 to TRBJ1-5, with D unclear. CDR3 length: 17 amino acids. V lost 5 bases and J lost 6, with 23 bases in between. The V gene's germline CDR1 is LGHNT and CDR2 FRNRAP. CDR3 in amino acids: CASGPPQQSPFGQPQHF. The CDR3 DNA reads as TGTGCTAGTGGTCCCCCCCAACAAAGCCCTTTCGGTCAGCCCCAGCATTTT.

This chain uses TRBV6-1 with TRBJ1-1, with D possibly matching TRBD1 (5 bases). CDR3 length equals 13 residues. Germline V gives CDR1 MNHNS, CDR2 SASEGT. V dropped 4 bases and J dropped 11 bases, with 17 bases sitting between them. This CDR3 is CASSGRDSLRAFF. The CDR3 region has the DNA TGTGCCAGCAGTGGCCGGGACTCGTTGCGGGCTTTCTTT.

This chain uses TRBV18 with TRBJ2-7; D ambiguous. Germline V CDR1 and CDR2: KGHSH, LQKENI. Between the trimmed V and J ends, which lost 4 bases and 2 bases, there was a span of 12 bases. The CDR3 is 14 amino acids. DNA for the CDR3: TGTGCCAGCTCACGCGCGACTCTAGCCTACGAGCAGTACTTC. Translated: CASSRATLAYEQYF.

The chain couples TRBV23-1 to TRBJ2-2; perhaps TRBD2 as D (5 bases). TRBV23-1 is classed as an ORF, of uncertain function. V was clipped by 2 bases and J by 4 bases, with 17 bases between them. The CDR3 spans 17 residues. The CDR3 here is CASSQPSSGSATGELFF. For the CDR3, the DNA is TGCGCCAGCAGTCAACCCTCGTCGGGGAGTGCCACCGGGGAGCTGTTTTTT.

This chain uses TRBV7-3 with TRBJ2-5, with D unresolved. With 4 bases removed from V and 6 bases from J, the gap between germline ends came to 12 bases. CDR3 length: 13 amino acids. Germline V gene data show CDR1 as SGHTA and CDR2 as FQGTGA. The CDR3 sequence: CASSWKGSQTQYF. The CDR3 region has the DNA TGTGCCAGCAGCTGGAAAGGGTCGCAGACCCAGTACTTC.

The rearrangement uses TRBV6-5 and TRBJ1-6; the match to TRBD1 covers 9 bases. V was pared by 7 bases and J by 6 bases, with 7 bases of the junction left unmatched. This CDR3 is 15 amino acids long. Germline CDR1 reads MNHEY; CDR2 reads SVGAGI. The CDR3: CASTWRQGGNSPLHF. The CDR3 DNA is TGTGCCAGCACCTGGAGACAGGGGGGTAATTCACCCCTCCACTTT.

This chain links TRBV10-3 with TRBJ1-1; perhaps TRBD1 as D (5 bases). Trimming took off 3 bases at V and 10 bases at J, with 12 bases between the two ends. Germline values: CDR1 ENHRY, CDR2 SYGVKD. The CDR3 contains 12 residues. The CDR3 protein is CAISESRGLAFF. CDR3 nucleotides: TGTGCCATCAGTGAAAGCCGGGGCTTAGCTTTCTTT.

This clone was counted a single time. V gene TRBV21-1 combines with J gene TRBJ2-7; the listed D gene, TRBD1, was not tested against the DNA. TRBV21-1 is listed as a pseudogene. The length of the CDR3 is 16 residues. As DNA, the CDR3 is TGTGCCAGCAGCAAAGGAGCCGGGACAGGGCATTACGAGCAGTACTTC. Residues: CASSKGAGTGHYEQYF.

The chain links TRBV27 to TRBJ1-5, with D uncertain. Deletions cut 5 bases from V and 0 bases from J, with 14 bases between. The CDR3 consists of 16 residues. Germline V CDR1 and CDR2: MNHEY, SMNVEV (reference sequence). CDR3 protein: CASSPMGGLSNQPQHF. The DNA for the CDR3 is TGTGCCAGCAGTCCGATGGGTGGCCTTAGCAATCAGCCCCAGCATTTT.

The genes are TRBV5-4 and TRBJ2-2; no clear D gene. CDR3 size: 13 residues. V lost 1 base and J lost 3, with 4 bases in between. Germline V gene lookup returns CDR1 SGHNT and CDR2 YYREEE (reference sequence). The CDR3 DNA is TGTGCCAGCAGCTTGCGGTACACCGGGGAGCTGTTTTTT. It translates to CASSLRYTGELFF.

V gene TRBV28 combines with J gene TRBJ2-7, with no clear D. The germline gives CDR1 MDHEN, CDR2 SYDVKM. This CDR3 has 13 residues. V lost 7 bases, J lost 1 base, and 11 bases lay in between. This CDR3 is CASNPTNSYEQYF. CDR3 bases: TGTGCCAGCAACCCGACAAATTCCTACGAGCAGTACTTC. The whole variable domain, filled in from reference TRBV28 and TRBJ2-7, reads DVKVTQSSRYLVKRTGEKVFLECVQDMDHENMFWYRQDPGLGLRLIYFSYDVKMKEKGDIPEGYSVSREKKERFSLILESASTNQTSMYLCASNPTNSYEQYFGPGTRLTVT.

The V gene is TRBV4-1, the J gene TRBJ2-2; TRBD2 agrees at 8 bases. J gave up 1 base and V 3 bases, and 10 bases lay outside the gene matches. The CDR3 consists of 18 residues. Germline CDR1 is MGHRA and CDR2 is YSYEKL. CDR3 amino acids: CASSQHNLLAENTGELFF. The DNA for the CDR3 is TGCGCCAGCAGCCAGCATAATCTACTAGCGGAGAACACCGGGGAGCTGTTTTTT.

This clone has a handful of counts. The chain combines TRBV5-8 with TRBJ1-5; unclear D gene. CDR1 is SGHTS, CDR2 YDEGEE, per germline. V was pared by 6 bases and J by 1 base, with 11 bases between. This CDR3 is built from 14 residues. The CDR3 region is CASTRGRSNQPQHF. CDR3 nucleotide sequence: TGTGCCAGCACCCGAGGGAGGAGCAATCAGCCCCAGCATTTT.